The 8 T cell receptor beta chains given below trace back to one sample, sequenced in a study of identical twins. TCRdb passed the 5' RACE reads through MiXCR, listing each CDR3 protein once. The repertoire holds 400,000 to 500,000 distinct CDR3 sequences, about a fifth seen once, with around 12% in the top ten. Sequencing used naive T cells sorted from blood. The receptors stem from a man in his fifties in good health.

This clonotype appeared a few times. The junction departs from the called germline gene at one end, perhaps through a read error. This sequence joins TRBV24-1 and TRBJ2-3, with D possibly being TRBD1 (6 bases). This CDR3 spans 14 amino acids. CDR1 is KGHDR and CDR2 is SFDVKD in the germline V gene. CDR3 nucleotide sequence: TGTGCCACCGGTGATCAGGGGAAGGCAGATACGCAGTATTTT. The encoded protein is CATGDQGKADTQYF.

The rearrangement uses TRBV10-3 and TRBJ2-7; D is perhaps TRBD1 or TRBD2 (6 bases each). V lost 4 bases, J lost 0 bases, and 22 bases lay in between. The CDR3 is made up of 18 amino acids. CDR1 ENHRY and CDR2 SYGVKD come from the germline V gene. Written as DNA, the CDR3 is TGTGCCATCAGTGGGTCCAGGGGTTTGCGGGGAAGCTCCTACGAGCAGTACTTC. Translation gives CAISGSRGLRGSSYEQYF.

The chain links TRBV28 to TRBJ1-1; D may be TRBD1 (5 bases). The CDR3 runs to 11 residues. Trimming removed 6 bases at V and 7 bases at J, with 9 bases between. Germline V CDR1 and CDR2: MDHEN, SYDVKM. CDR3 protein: CASRAGFEAFF. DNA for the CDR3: TGTGCCAGCAGGGCAGGGTTTGAAGCTTTCTTT.

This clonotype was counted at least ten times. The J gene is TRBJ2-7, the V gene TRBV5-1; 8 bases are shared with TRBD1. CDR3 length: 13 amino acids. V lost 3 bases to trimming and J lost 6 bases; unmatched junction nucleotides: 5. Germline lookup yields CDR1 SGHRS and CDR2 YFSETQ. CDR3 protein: CASSSSTGGEQYF. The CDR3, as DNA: TGCGCCAGCAGCTCCTCTACAGGGGGCGAGCAGTACTTC.

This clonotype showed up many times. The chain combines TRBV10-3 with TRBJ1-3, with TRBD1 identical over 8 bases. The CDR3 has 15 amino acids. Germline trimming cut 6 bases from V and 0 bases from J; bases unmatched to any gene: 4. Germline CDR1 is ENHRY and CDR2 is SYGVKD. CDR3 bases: TGTGCCATCAGGGGGACAGGACGCTCTGGAAACACCATATATTTT. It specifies CAIRGTGRSGNTIYF.

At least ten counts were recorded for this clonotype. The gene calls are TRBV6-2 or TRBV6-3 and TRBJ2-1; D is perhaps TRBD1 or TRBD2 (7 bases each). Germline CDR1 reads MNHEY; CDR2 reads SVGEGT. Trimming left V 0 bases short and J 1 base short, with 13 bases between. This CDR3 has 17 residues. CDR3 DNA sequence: TGTGCCAGCAGTTACTCGACAGGGAGGGGATCCTACAATGAGCAGTTCTTC. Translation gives CASSYSTGRGSYNEQFF.

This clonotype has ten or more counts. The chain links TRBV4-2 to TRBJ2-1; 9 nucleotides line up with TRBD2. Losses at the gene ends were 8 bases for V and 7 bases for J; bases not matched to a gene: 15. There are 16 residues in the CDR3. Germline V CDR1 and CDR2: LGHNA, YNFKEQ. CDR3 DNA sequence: TGTGCCAGCTCTGAGGGTGCGGGAGGGCCGTTGAATGAGCAGTTCTTC. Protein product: CASSEGAGGPLNEQFF.

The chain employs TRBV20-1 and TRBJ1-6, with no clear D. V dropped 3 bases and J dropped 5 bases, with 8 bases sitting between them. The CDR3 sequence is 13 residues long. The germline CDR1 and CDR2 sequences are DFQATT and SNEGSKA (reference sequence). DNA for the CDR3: TGCAGTGCTAGGTCGGCCAATAATTCACCCCTCCACTTT. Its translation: CSARSANNSPLHF.